This TCR beta chain was recovered during a study of naive and memory T cell subsets. Regarding this clonotype: The antigen is undetermined.

Cells stained for CD3, CD4, CD8, CD45RA, CD27 and viability were sorted into four CD45RA/CD27 subsets. An equimolar mix of two oligonucleotides served as the beta constant-region primer for TRBC1 and TRBC2. Ligated cDNA was amplified by four rounds of PCR with nested alpha and beta constant-region primers and SP2. One entry per CDR3 protein results from TCRdb running MiXCR on the UMI-ligation and nested PCR reads. Of more than 95,000 distinct CDR3 sequences detected, about 14% appear once; the ten largest clones hold approximately 3%. Trimming at V came to 1 base and at J to 0 bases, leaving 4 bases not matched to a gene. Germline-derived CDR1 and CDR2 are SGHTA and FQGNSA. The CDR3 loop spans 16 amino acids. Whole-study findings and limits: Diversity fell and Gini index rose from naive through CM, EM, EMRA. Over 85% of naive TCR sequences appeared only once after error correction, unlike memory subsets. Possibly reflecting memory cells re-expressing CD45RA, a few larger clonotypes occurred in naive repertoires, especially CD8. Expression changes during T cell differentiation may affect RNA-based TCR counts.

This chain links TRBV7-2 with TRBJ2-3, with TRBD2 matching 7 bases. The material sequenced was naive CD8+ T cells from blood. The receptor was derived from a human donor in good health. The CDR3 is CASSLGSSGSTDTQYF. CDR3 in DNA: TGTGCCAGCAGCTTAGGGTCTAGCGGTAGCACAGATACGCAGTATTTT. The variable domain in full, with the rest retrieved from reference TRBV7-2 and TRBJ2-3, is GAGVSQSPSNKVTEKGKDVELRCDPISGHTALYWYRQSLGQGLEFLIYFQGNSAPDKSGLPSDRFSAERTGGSVSTLTIQRTQQEDSAVYLCASSLGSSGSTDTQYFGPGTRLTVL.